A single sample is the source of the 24 T cell receptor beta chains below, sequenced in a study of cytotoxic CD8 clonotypes in ibrutinib-treated CLL. The repertoire was sequenced with immunoSEQ multiplex PCR; TCRdb's copy has only in-frame clones and lacks some. The sample holds more than 200,000 clones; 70% are singletons and the top ten take about 16%. This sample comprised PBMCs, obtained after 24 months of ibrutinib treatment. These TCRs come from a human donor with chronic lymphocytic leukemia.

The sample holds one count of this clone. The rearrangement joins TRBV7-6 to TRBJ2-7; D is perhaps TRBD2 (5 bases). V was cut by 5 bases and J by 3 bases, with 14 bases left in between. This CDR3 comprises 14 residues. Germline CDR1 reads SGHVS; CDR2 reads FNYEAQ. This CDR3 reads CASSPGGSLYEQYF. CDR3 DNA sequence: TGTGCCAGCAGCCCTGGTGGGAGCCTCTACGAGCAGTACTTC.

V is TRBV5-4 and J is TRBJ1-4; 7 nucleotides agree with TRBD1. The germline CDR1 and CDR2 sequences are SGHNT and YYREEE (reference sequence). The V and J ends lost 1 base and 7 bases, in that order; junction bases with no gene match: 4. The CDR3 sequence is 14 residues long. The CDR3 is CASSLTGDPEKLFF. The CDR3, as DNA: TGTGCCAGCAGCTTGACAGGGGACCCTGAAAAACTGTTTTTT. Supplemented by reference TRBV5-4 and TRBJ1-4, the full variable domain reads ETGVTQSPTHLIKTRGQQVTLRCSSQSGHNTVSWYQQALGQGPQFIFQYYREEENGRGNFPPRFSGLQFPNYSSELNVNALELDDSALYLCASSLTGDPEKLFFGSGTQLSVL.

V usage is TRBV18 and J usage is TRBJ1-4, with TRBD1 matching 7 bases. CDR3 length: 14 residues. The germline V gene encodes CDR1 KGHSH and CDR2 LQKENI. V trimming: 6 bases; J trimming: 7 bases; junction bases outside the gene matches: 8. The CDR3 sequence: CASSPGTGAEKLFF. CDR3 DNA: TGTGCCAGCTCCCCCGGTACAGGGGCTGAAAAACTGTTTTTT.

This clone was found a few times. The rearrangement joins TRBV20-1 to TRBJ1-5; D may be TRBD1 (6 bases). The ends were cut back, 7 bases at V and 6 bases at J, with 7 bases in the middle. The CDR3 has 10 residues. Germline lookup yields CDR1 DFQATT and CDR2 SNEGSKA (reference sequence). The CDR3 nucleotides read TGCAGTGGGGGGCGTCAGCCCCAGCATTTT. Residues: CSGGRQPQHF.

The chain carries TRBV9 and TRBJ2-7, with D uncertain. Looked up from germline, CDR1 is SGDLS and CDR2 is YYNGEE. The V gene lost 4 bases and the J gene lost 2 bases, with 10 bases spanning the gap. This CDR3 is built from 13 residues. The CDR3 is CASSHPSAYEQYF. CDR3 DNA sequence: TGTGCCAGCAGCCATCCTAGTGCCTACGAGCAGTACTTC.

The rearrangement links TRBV28 to TRBJ2-7; D tentatively reads TRBD1 or TRBD2 (5 bases each). V gave up 7 bases and J gave up 2 bases, with 15 bases separating them. The length of the CDR3 is 14 residues. The germline CDR1 and CDR2 sequences are MDHEN and SYDVKM. The CDR3 sequence is CASTLGGSTYEQYF. CDR3 coding DNA: TGTGCCAGCACCCTTGGGGGTTCAACCTACGAGCAGTACTTC.

The gene calls are TRBV27 and TRBJ2-4; D is ambiguous. The CDR3 has 13 residues. V lost 3 bases and J 7 bases, leaving 10 bases between the germline ends. CDR1 is MNHEY and CDR2 is SMNVEV in the germline V gene (reference sequence). The CDR3, as DNA: TGTGCCAGCAGTTTTCACGGAAAGAACATTCAGTACTTC. Protein product: CASSFHGKNIQYF.

CDR3 amino acids: CASSSPGGSPETQYF. The CDR3 bases are TGTGCCAGCAGCTCCCCTGGGGGCTCCCCCGAGACCCAGTACTTC. The chain couples TRBV11-2 to TRBJ2-5, with D perhaps matching TRBD1 (6 bases). Germline CDR1 and CDR2: SGHAT and FQNNGV. This CDR3 comprises 15 residues. Trimming stripped 4 bases from V and 5 bases from J, with 17 bases between. Using reference TRBV11-2 and TRBJ2-5 for the parts outside the CDR3, the full variable domain is EAGVAQSPRYKIIEKRQSVAFWCNPISGHATLYWYQQILGQGPKLLIQFQNNGVVDDSQLPKDRFSAERLKGVDSTLKIQPAKLEDSAVYLCASSSPGGSPETQYFGPGTRLLVL.

V usage is TRBV5-6 and J usage is TRBJ1-5; 8 bases map to TRBD1. Germline-derived CDR1 and CDR2 are SGHDT and YYEEEE. V lost 0 bases to trimming and J lost 5 bases; unmatched junction nucleotides: 1. The CDR3 extends over 14 amino acids. The DNA for the CDR3 is TGTGCCAGCAGCTTGGGACAGGGGCATCAGCCCCAGCATTTT. Translating gives CASSLGQGHQPQHF. The whole variable domain, filled in from reference TRBV5-6 and TRBJ1-5, reads DAGVTQSPTHLIKTRGQQVTLRCSPKSGHDTVSWYQQALGQGPQFIFQYYEEEERQRGNFPDRFSGHQFPNYSSELNVNALLLGDSALYLCASSLGQGHQPQHFGDGTRLSIL.

This clone has more than one count but fewer than ten. The V call is TRBV2, the J call TRBJ2-7; tentative D call: TRBD1 (5 bases). The CDR3 runs to 11 residues. The V gene's germline CDR1 is SNHLY and CDR2 FYNNEI. The V end lost 10 bases, the J end lost 5 bases, and 12 bases lay between the germline ends. CDR3 loop: CANLQGNEQYF. CDR3 bases: TGTGCCAACCTTCAGGGAAACGAGCAGTACTTC. The full variable domain, in which reference TRBV2 and TRBJ2-7 provide the parts outside the CDR3, is EPEVTQTPSHQVTQMGQEVILRCVPISNHLYFYWYRQILGQKVEFLVSFYNNEISEKSEIFDDQFSVERPDGSNFTLKIRSTKLEDSAMYFCANLQGNEQYFGPGTRLTVT.

The rearrangement uses TRBV7-3 and TRBJ2-1, with TRBD2 identical over 11 bases. The V and J ends lost 3 bases and 6 bases, in that order; junction bases with no gene match: 1. CDR3 length: 14 amino acids. The V gene's germline CDR1 is SGHTA and CDR2 FQGTGA. The CDR3 DNA sequence: TGTGCCAGCAGCTTCCTAGCGGGAGGCAATGAGCAGTTCTTC. Encoded protein: CASSFLAGGNEQFF.

The chain joins TRBV6-4 to TRBJ1-5, with no clear D. V was clipped by 6 bases and J by 2 bases, with 8 bases between them. This CDR3 spans 13 amino acids. Germline CDR1 reads MRHNA; CDR2 reads SNTAGT. This chain's CDR3 is CASSRRGNQPQHF. For the CDR3, the DNA is TGTGCCAGCAGCCGGAGGGGCAATCAGCCCCAGCATTTT.

The chain has TRBV15 and TRBJ1-3; D remains ambiguous. The CDR3 sequence is 15 residues long. V dropped 1 base and J dropped 0 bases, with 7 bases sitting between them. Per the germline V gene, CDR1 is LNHNV and CDR2 is YYDKDF (reference sequence). The CDR3 sequence is CATSRGSRSGNTIYF. The CDR3 nucleotides read TGTGCCACCAGCAGAGGTTCTCGCTCTGGAAACACCATATATTTT.

This chain connects TRBV7-6 to TRBJ2-5; D could derive from TRBD1 or TRBD2 (5 bases each). V was cut by 5 bases and J by 5 bases, with 15 bases left in between. The CDR3 is made up of 14 amino acids. CDR1 is SGHVS, CDR2 FNYEAQ, per germline. CDR3 DNA: TGTGCCAGCAGCATCCGGGACCTCTCGGAGACCCAGTACTTC. Its protein is CASSIRDLSETQYF.

This clone came up a few times. The chain has TRBV5-8 and TRBJ2-3; D is ambiguous. CDR1 and CDR2 (germline): SGHTS, YDEGEE. CDR3 length: 13 residues. The V end lost 3 bases, the J end lost 5 bases, and 10 bases lay between the germline ends. The CDR3: CASSWSVGDTQYF. The CDR3 bases are TGTGCCAGCAGCTGGAGCGTGGGAGATACGCAGTATTTT.

The chain recombines TRBV28 with TRBJ1-2, with TRBD1 matching over 7 bases. J was trimmed by 7 bases and V by 6 bases; bases with no gene match: 5. The CDR3 has 12 residues. Germline lookup yields CDR1 MDHEN and CDR2 SYDVKM. The CDR3 DNA sequence: TGTGCCAGCAGCACAGGGGTACGTGGCTACACCTTC. Amino acids: CASSTGVRGYTF.

The table lists this clone with a count of one. CDR3 in amino acids: CASSLGLLVYEQYF. CDR3 DNA: TGTGCCAGCAGTTTGGGGTTGTTGGTCTACGAGCAGTACTTC. The V gene is TRBV28, the J gene TRBJ2-5; D is ambiguous. The last part of the DNA fits TRBJ2-7 better; the J call may be wrong. Germline values: CDR1 MDHEN, CDR2 SYDVKM. CDR3 length: 14 residues.

The rearrangement joins TRBV6-5 to TRBJ1-3, with D perhaps matching TRBD1 (6 bases). Between the trimmed V and J ends, which lost 2 bases and 11 bases, there was a span of 19 bases. The germline gives CDR1 MNHEY, CDR2 SVGAGI. This CDR3 contains 15 residues. CDR3 residues: CASSYAPGQSSAIYF. Here the CDR3 DNA reads TGTGCCAGCAGTTACGCCCCGGGACAATCCTCCGCCATATATTTT.

J is TRBJ2-3 and V is TRBV12-5; D is perhaps TRBD1 (6 bases). The CDR3 contains 14 residues. Germline loops: CDR1 LGHNT, CDR2 FRNRAP. V was shortened by 3 bases and J by 6 bases, with 13 bases between the two germline ends. For the CDR3, the DNA is TGTGCTAGTGGTTTCGGACAGCAGCTCGATACGCAGTATTTT. Its protein is CASGFGQQLDTQYF.

This clone has just a few counts. This CDR3 reads CATSRDGKGYGYTF. CDR3 in DNA: TGTGCCACCAGCAGAGACGGGAAGGGCTATGGCTACACCTTC. The chain joins TRBV15 to TRBJ1-2; D is undetermined. Germline V gives CDR1 LNHNV, CDR2 YYDKDF (reference sequence). CDR3 length: 14 residues. The ends were cut back, 0 bases at V and 4 bases at J, with 9 bases in the middle.

The genes are TRBV11-3 and TRBJ2-3; 9 nucleotides match TRBD1. Germline trimming cut 6 bases from V and 4 bases from J; bases unmatched to any gene: 8. The CDR3 runs to 15 residues. The germline gives CDR1 SGHNT, CDR2 YENEEA. CDR3 residues: CASSPGTGSADTQYF. CDR3 nucleotide sequence: TGTGCCAGCAGTCCCGGGACAGGGAGTGCAGATACGCAGTATTTT.

This clone was detected once. V is TRBV7-9 and J is TRBJ1-2; D is undetermined. Trimming shortened V by 5 bases and J by 1 base, and 11 bases separated the two germline ends. The length of the CDR3 is 14 residues. In germline, CDR1 is SEHNR, CDR2 FQNEAQ (reference sequence). CDR3 amino acids: CASSPPNFNYGYTF. As DNA, the CDR3 is TGTGCCAGCAGCCCCCCCAACTTTAACTATGGCTACACCTTC.

The genes are TRBV18 and TRBJ2-1, with 16 bases matching TRBD2. The CDR3 sequence is 16 residues long. After removal of 3 bases from V and 8 bases from J, the junction contained 4 bases not matched to a gene. Germline lookup yields CDR1 KGHSH and CDR2 LQKENI. The CDR3 loop is CASSPGTSGRADEQFF. The CDR3 DNA follows: TGTGCCAGCTCACCGGGGACTAGCGGGAGGGCCGATGAGCAGTTCTTC.

This clone came up a few times. The V and J genes are TRBV23-1 and TRBJ1-5, with D tentatively TRBD1 (5 bases). TRBV23-1 is placed among ORFs of uncertain function. Between the trimmed V and J ends, which lost 7 bases and 5 bases, there was a span of 18 bases. The CDR3 has 15 amino acids. CDR3 amino acids: CASTYPRARDQPQHF. The CDR3 nucleotides read TGCGCCAGCACGTACCCGAGGGCCAGGGATCAGCCCCAGCATTTT.